The TCR beta chain under discussion was sequenced for a study of sequential checkpoint blockade in melanoma. Study information: Maintenance nivolumab came after either treatment sequence.

Treatment noted: randomized to nivolumab then ipilimumab (arm A) or the reverse (arm B). None of the patients previously received DNA-damaging chemotherapy. Assay: immunoSEQ multiplex PCR; the TCRdb copy retains only in-frame clones and omits some. Altogether about 14,000 clones are present, approximately 52% being singletons, with the ten largest covering roughly 15%. In germline, CDR1 is SGHVS, CDR2 FQNEAQ. The CDR3 sequence is 17 residues long. V lost 5 bases, J lost 5 bases, and 11 bases stayed unmatched. This chain joins TRBV7-8 and TRBJ2-5; TRBD2 aligns across 13 bases. This clonotype was obtained from a human donor with melanoma. Sequencing used CD8+ T cells sorted from blood (inferred from file names), obtained from a patient given nivolumab and ipilimumab in sequence. The CDR3 here is CASSDHTSGRALETQYF. Written as DNA, the CDR3 is TGTGCCAGCAGCGACCACACTAGCGGGAGGGCCTTGGAGACCCAGTACTTC.